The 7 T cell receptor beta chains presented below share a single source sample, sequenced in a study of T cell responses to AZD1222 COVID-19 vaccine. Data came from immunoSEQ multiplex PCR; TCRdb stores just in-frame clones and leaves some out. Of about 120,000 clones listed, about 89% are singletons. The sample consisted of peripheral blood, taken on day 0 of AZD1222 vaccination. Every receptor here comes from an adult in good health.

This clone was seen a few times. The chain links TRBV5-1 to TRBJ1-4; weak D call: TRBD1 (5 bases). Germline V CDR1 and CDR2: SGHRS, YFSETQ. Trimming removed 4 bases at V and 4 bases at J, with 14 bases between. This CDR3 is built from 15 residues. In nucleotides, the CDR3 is TGCGCCAGCAGCCTATTTACAGGCTTTAATGAAAAACTGTTTTTT. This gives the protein CASSLFTGFNEKLFF.

CDR3 bases: TGTGCCAGCAGCTTAGGGGAAAAGCAGCCCCAGCATTTT. Its protein product is CASSLGEKQPQHF. The chain uses TRBV7-2 and TRBJ1-5; no clear D. The germline CDR1 and CDR2 sequences are SGHTA and FQGNSA. The germline V and J ends were trimmed by 1 base and 7 bases, with 8 bases remaining between them. CDR3 size: 13 residues.

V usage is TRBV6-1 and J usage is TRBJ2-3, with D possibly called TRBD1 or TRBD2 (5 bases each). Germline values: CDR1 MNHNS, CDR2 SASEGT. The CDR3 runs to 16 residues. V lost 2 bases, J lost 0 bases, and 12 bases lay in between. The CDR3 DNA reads TGTGCCAGCAGTGAACCGGGACGGTCTAGCACAGATACGCAGTATTTT. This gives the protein CASSEPGRSSTDTQYF.

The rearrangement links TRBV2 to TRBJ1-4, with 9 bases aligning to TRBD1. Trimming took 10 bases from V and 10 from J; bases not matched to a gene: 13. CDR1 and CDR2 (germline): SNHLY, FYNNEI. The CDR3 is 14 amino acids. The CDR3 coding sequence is TGTGCCACCATCGCACGGACAGGGGAAGGAAAACTGTTTTTT. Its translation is CATIARTGEGKLFF.

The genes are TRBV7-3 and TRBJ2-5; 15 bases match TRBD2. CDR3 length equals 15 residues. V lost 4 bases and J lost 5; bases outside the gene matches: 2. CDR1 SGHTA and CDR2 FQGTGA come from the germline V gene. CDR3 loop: CASSSGTSGRETQYF. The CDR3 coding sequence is TGTGCCAGCAGCTCAGGGACTAGCGGGAGGGAGACCCAGTACTTC.

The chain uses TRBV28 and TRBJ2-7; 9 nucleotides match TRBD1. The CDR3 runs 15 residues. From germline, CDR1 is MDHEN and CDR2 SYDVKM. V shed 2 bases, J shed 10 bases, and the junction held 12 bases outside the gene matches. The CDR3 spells CASSLPTLTGGIQYF. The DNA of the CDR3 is TGTGCCAGCAGTTTACCGACCTTGACAGGGGGGATACAGTACTTC.

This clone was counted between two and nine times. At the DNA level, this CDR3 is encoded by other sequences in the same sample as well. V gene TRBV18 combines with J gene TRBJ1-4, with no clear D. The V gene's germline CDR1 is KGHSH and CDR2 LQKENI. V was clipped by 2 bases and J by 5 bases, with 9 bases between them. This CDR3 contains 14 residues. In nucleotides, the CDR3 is TGTGCCAGCTCACCAAGGTCGGGGAATGAAAAACTGTTTTTT. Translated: CASSPRSGNEKLFF. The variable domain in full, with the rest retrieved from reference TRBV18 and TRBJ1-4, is NAGVMQNPRHLVRRRGQEARLRCSPMKGHSHVYWYRQLPEEGLKFMVYLQKENIIDESGMPKERFSAEFPKEGPSILRIQQVVRGDSAAYFCASSPRSGNEKLFFGSGTQLSVL.